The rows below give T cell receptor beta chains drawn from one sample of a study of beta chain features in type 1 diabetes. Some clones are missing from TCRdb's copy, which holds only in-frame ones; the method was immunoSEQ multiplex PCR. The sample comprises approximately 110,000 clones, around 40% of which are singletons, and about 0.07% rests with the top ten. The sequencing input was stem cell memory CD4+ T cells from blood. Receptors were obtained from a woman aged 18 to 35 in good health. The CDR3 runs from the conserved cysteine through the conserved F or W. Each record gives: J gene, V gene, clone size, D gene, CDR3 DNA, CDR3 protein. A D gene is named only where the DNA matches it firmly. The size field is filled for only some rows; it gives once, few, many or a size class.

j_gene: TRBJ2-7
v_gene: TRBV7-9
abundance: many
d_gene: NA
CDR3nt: TGTGCCAGCAGCTTGGGAGCCTTCGTAAGGGAGCAGTACTTC
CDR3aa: CASSLGAFVREQYF

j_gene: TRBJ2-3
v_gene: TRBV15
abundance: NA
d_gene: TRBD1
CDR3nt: TGTGCCACCAGCAGAGATCTAGGACAGGAGGCAGATACGCAGTATTTT
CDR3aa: CATSRDLGQEADTQYF

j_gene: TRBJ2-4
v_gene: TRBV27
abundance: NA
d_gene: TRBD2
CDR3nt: TGTGCCAGCAGTCGGACTAGCGGGCTAGCCAAAAACATTCAGTACTTC
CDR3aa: CASSRTSGLAKNIQYF

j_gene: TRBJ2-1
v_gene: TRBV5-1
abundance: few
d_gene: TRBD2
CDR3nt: TGCGCCAGCAGCTGGGGGACTAGCGGGAGGTCCTTGGTGCAGTTCTTC
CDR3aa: CASSWGTSGRSLVQFF

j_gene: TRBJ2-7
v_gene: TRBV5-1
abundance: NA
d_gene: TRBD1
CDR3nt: TGCGCCAGCAGCCCCGGACAGGGACCATACGAGCAGTACTTC
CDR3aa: CASSPGQGPYEQYF

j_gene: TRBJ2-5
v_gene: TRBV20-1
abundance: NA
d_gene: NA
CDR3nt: TGCAGTGCTAGAGATCGGGAGACCCAGTACTTC
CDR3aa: CSARDRETQYF

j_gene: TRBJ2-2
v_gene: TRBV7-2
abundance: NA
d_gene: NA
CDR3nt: TGTGCCAGCAGCTTAGCGGTGGCTAGGATTAAAACCGGGGAGCTGTTTTTT
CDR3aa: CASSLAVARIKTGELFF

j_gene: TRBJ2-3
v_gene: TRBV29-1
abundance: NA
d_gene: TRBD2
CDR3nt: TGCAGCGTGGCGGTGGGTTTCGGGGGAGGGCTTAGCACAGATACGCAGTATTTT
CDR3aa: CSVAVGFGGGLSTDTQYF

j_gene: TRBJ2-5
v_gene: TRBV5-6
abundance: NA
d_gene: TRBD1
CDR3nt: TGTGCCAGCAGCGTGGACAGGGGAGAGACCCAGTACTTC
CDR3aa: CASSVDRGETQYF

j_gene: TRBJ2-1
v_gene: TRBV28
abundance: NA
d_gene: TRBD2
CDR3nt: TGTGCCAGCAGTTTCACTAGCGGGAGCTCCTACAATGAGCAGTTCTTC
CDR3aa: CASSFTSGSSYNEQFF

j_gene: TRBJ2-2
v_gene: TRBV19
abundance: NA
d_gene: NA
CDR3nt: TGTGCCAGTACGGAAACAGCCGGGGAGCTGTTTTTT
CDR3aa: CASTETAGELFF

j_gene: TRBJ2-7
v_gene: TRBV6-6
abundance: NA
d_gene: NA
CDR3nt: TGTGCCAGCAGTTACTCGGGCAGTACCTACGAGCAGTACTTC
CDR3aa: CASSYSGSTYEQYF

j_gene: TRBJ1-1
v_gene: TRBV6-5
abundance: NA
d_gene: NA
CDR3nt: TGTGCCAGCAGTTACTCGAGAGGGACTGAAGCTTTCTTT
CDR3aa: CASSYSRGTEAFF

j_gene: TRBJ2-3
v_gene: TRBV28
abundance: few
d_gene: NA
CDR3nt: TGTGCCAGCAGTGAGGGTACGCAGTATTTT
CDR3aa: CASSEGTQYF

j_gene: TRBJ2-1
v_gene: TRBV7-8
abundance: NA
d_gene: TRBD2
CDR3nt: TGTGCCAGCAGCTCTTTTGGGACTAGCGGGAACGGTTGGGGCCTCAATGAGCAGTTCTTC
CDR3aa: CASSSFGTSGNGWGLNEQFF

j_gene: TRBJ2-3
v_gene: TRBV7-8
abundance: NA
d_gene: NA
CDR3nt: TGTGCCAGCAGCTTATGGGGGGGCCCATCGCAGTATTTT
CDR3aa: CASSLWGGPSQYF